The sequence of this TCR beta chain was determined in a study of cytotoxic CD8 clonotypes in ibrutinib-treated CLL. TCRdb's copy holds only in-frame clones and misses some; the assay was immunoSEQ multiplex PCR. The table shows under 300,000 clones, with less than 75% occurring only once. Germline lookup yields CDR1 MNHEY and CDR2 SMNVEV (reference sequence). Trimming shortened V by 2 bases and J by 4 bases, and 11 bases separated the two germline ends. There are 14 residues in the CDR3. Findings and caveats of the study: Public clonotypes were uncommon and contracted or stayed stable on treatment.

About this clone: Its antigen remains unidentified.

V is TRBV27 and J is TRBJ2-5; tentatively, D is TRBD2 (5 bases). The source is a human donor with chronic lymphocytic leukemia. This sample comprised PBMCs, obtained after 24 months of ibrutinib treatment. The CDR3 nucleotides are TGTGCCAGCAGTTTAATCGGGGAAGGAGAGACCCAGTACTTC. This translates into CASSLIGEGETQYF.